This T cell receptor beta chain comes out of a study of identical twins. Study results and limitations: Out-of-frame alpha sequences shared by twins were enriched for low generation probability.

Ten or more counts support this clonotype. Its antigen is undetermined. Trimming removed 5 bases from V and 3 bases from J, with 6 bases in between. The CDR3 is 12 amino acids. TCRdb processed the 5' RACE reads anew with MiXCR; each CDR3 protein has one entry. In the table there are 600,000 to 850,000 distinct CDR3 sequences, 18% of which are singletons. The same data also contributed to another study, on T cells expressing NK-cell markers. That work adds: Among the eight sequenced donors, seven tested HCMV-seropositive and one tested seronegative. Whether expanded NKG2C+ T cell clones were HCMV-specific remained unclear.

This TCR derives from a woman aged 18-30 years in good health. V usage is TRBV12-3 or TRBV12-4 and J usage is TRBJ2-3; D is undetermined. The sample taken for sequencing was PBMCs. The CDR3 nucleotides are TGTGCCAGCAGTCCATTTACAGATACGCAGTATTTT. This gives the protein CASSPFTDTQYF.